Following are 18 T cell receptor beta chains from one sample sequenced in a study of tissue T cells after allogeneic stem cell transplantation. As for time point: mouse harvest day 14 after allogeneic transplant. Each mouse received 10^7 T-cell-depleted marrow cells plus 10^6 splenic CD5+ T cells by tail vein. The method was immunoSEQ multiplex PCR; TCRdb's version includes in-frame clones alone and lacks a portion of them. The sample yields 4,500 to 5,000 clones, 49% seen once. Input material: lymph node tissue. The source of these receptors is a female BALB/c mouse given C57BL/6 T cells with graft-versus-host disease after an allogeneic hematopoietic cell transplant.

This clone is labeled as medium-sized. The gene names here belong to mouse. The read ends 1 residue early relative to the CDR3; the germline J gene fills the gap. The rearrangement links TRBV12-1 to TRBJ2-7; the match to TRBD2 covers 11 bases. CDR1 and CDR2 (germline): SGHSN, HYEKVE. V lost 2 bases to trimming and J lost 4 bases; unmatched junction nucleotides: 3. This CDR3 contains 14 residues. The CDR3 loop is CASSPRDWGYEQYF. The covered CDR3 bases are TGTGCCAGCTCTCCCCGGGACTGGGGGTATGAACAGTAC.

This clone is medium-sized within its sample. Any gene name here is a mouse gene name. The read falls 1 residue short of the CDR3 end, and the missing part is taken from the germline J gene. The chain couples TRBV26 to TRBJ1-2; a weak D match, TRBD1 (5 bases). Trimming pared 2 bases from V and 3 bases from J, leaving 10 bases between. This CDR3 spans 14 amino acids. CDR1 is KGHPV, CDR2 FQNQEV, per germline (reference sequence). The CDR3 reads CASSLGGWDSDYTF. The covered CDR3 bases are TGTGCCAGCAGTCTGGGGGGGTGGGACTCCGACTACACC.

Within the sample, this clone is medium-sized (0.01 to 0.1%). Mouse names are used for the genes. The read gets to within 1 residue of the CDR3 end, and the germline J gene fills in the rest. The rearrangement links TRBV3 to TRBJ2-2, with D tentatively TRBD1 (6 bases). The CDR3 has 15 residues. With 5 bases removed from V and 0 bases from J, the gap between germline ends came to 10 bases. CDR1 and CDR2 (germline): SNHLY, FYNGKV (reference sequence). CDR3 DNA (partial): TGTGCCAGCAGCCCCGGGACATCAAACACCGGGCAGCTCTAC. Translated, it gives CASSPGTSNTGQLY. The CDR3 reads in full as CASSPGTSNTGQLYF.

Note on this clone: Mouse gene names apply. The DNA ends 1 residue before the CDR3 does, and the rest of the CDR3 is filled in from the germline J gene. V gene TRBV13-1 combines with J gene TRBJ2-1; maybe TRBD1 (6 bases). Germline V CDR1 and CDR2: NSHNY, SYGAGN. Trimming took 0 bases from V and 0 from J, leaving 7 bases between them. This CDR3 region has 15 residues. CDR3 DNA (partial): TGTGCCAGCAGTGATGAGGGGGTTAACTATGCTGAGCAGTTC. This sequence encodes CASSDEGVNYAEQF. The whole CDR3 is CASSDEGVNYAEQFF.

This clone was counted only a few times. The germline and genes are mouse ones. Coverage ceases 1 residue before the CDR3 finishes, and the germline J gene fills in the end. The chain uses TRBV1 and TRBJ2-7, with 12 bases identical to TRBD2. Germline CDR1 NSQYPW, CDR2 LRSPGD (reference sequence). The trim removed 3 bases at V and 4 bases at J, leaving 4 bases unmatched. The CDR3 runs to 15 residues. The covered CDR3 bases are TGCACCTGCAGTGCGGGACTGGGGGGTTCTTATGAACAGTAC. This encodes CTCSAGLGGSYEQY. The CDR3 in full is CTCSAGLGGSYEQYF. The whole variable domain, filled in from reference TRBV1 and TRBJ2-7, reads VTLLEQNPRWRLVPRGQAVNLRCILKNSQYPWMSWYQQDLQKQLQWLFTLRSPGDKEVKSLPGADYLATRVTDTELRLQVANMSQGRTLYCTCSAGLGGSYEQYFGPGTRLTVL.

By frequency in the sample, this clone is medium-sized. All gene names here are mouse names. The read finishes 1 residue shy of the CDR3 end, and the germline J gene is used to complete it. This chain joins TRBV12-2 and TRBJ2-7; 10 positions match TRBD2. V lost 0 bases and J lost 3; bases outside the gene matches: 4. This CDR3 comprises 15 residues. The germline gives CDR1 SGHLS, CDR2 HYDKME. CDR3 region: CASSLAGTGVYEQYF. CDR3 DNA (partial): TGTGCCAGCTCTCTCGCCGGGACTGGGGTCTATGAACAGTAC.

Details on this clone: Germline and genes: mouse. The DNA ends 1 residue before the CDR3 does, and the rest of the CDR3 is filled in from the germline J gene. The chain couples TRBV17 to TRBJ2-5; D gene ambiguous. The CDR3 totals 14 residues. V lost 0 bases, J lost 6 bases, and 10 bases lay in between. Per germline, CDR1 MNHDT and CDR2 YYDKIL. This CDR3 is CASSRDPGKDTQYF. CDR3 bases read: TGTGCTAGCAGTAGAGATCCGGGGAAGGACACCCAGTAC.

In this sample, this clone turned up a few times. Gene names and germline match the mouse. The sequenced fragment ends 1 residue before the CDR3 boundary, so the rest is inferred from the germline J gene. This chain uses TRBV20 with TRBJ2-3; no clear D gene. The CDR3 loop spans 15 amino acids. V was trimmed by 0 bases and J by 0 bases, leaving 10 bases between them. CDR1 is GFQATS, CDR2 STVNSAI, per germline. The covered CDR3 bases are TGTGGTGCTAGGGATGGGCCAACTAGTGCAGAAACGCTGTAT. Encoded protein: CGARDGPTSAETLY. The full CDR3 protein is CGARDGPTSAETLYF.

Comment on this clone: The gene symbols are mouse symbols. Coverage ceases 1 residue before the CDR3 finishes, and the germline J gene fills in the end. V usage is TRBV2 and J usage is TRBJ2-7, with 9 bases matching TRBD2. The V and J ends lost 0 bases and 5 bases, in that order; junction bases with no gene match: 8. The CDR3 spans 16 residues. Germline values: CDR1 LGHNA, CDR2 YSYQKL. CDR3 DNA, as far as it was read: TGTGCCAGCAGCCAAGAGAGGTCCTGGGGGGGGAATGAACAGTAC. This sequence encodes CASSQERSWGGNEQY. The whole CDR3 sequence is CASSQERSWGGNEQYF.

Points on this clone: The genes and germline here are from mouse. The CDR3 extends 1 residue past the end of the read, so its final part is completed from the germline J gene. V usage is TRBV26 and J usage is TRBJ2-3; D is unresolved. The germline gives CDR1 KGHPV, CDR2 FQNQEV (reference sequence). Trimming pared 5 bases from V and 3 bases from J, leaving 6 bases between. The CDR3 consists of 12 residues. Partial CDR3 DNA: TGTGCCAGCAGTAGCAGGGCAGAAACGCTGTAT. Amino acid sequence: CASSSRAETLY. The complete CDR3 sequence is CASSSRAETLYF.

This clone was observed a handful of times. Genes and germline come from the mouse. The read falls 1 residue short of the CDR3 end, and the missing part is taken from the germline J gene. The chain is built from TRBV26 and TRBJ1-1; perhaps TRBD1 as D (5 bases). The V gene lost 2 bases and the J gene lost 3 bases, with 10 bases spanning the gap. This CDR3 has 14 residues. Germline loops: CDR1 KGHPV, CDR2 FQNQEV (reference sequence). The CDR3: CASSLGQGDTEVFF. Partial CDR3 DNA: TGTGCCAGCAGTCTGGGGCAGGGAGACACAGAAGTCTTC.

Comment on this clone: Each gene name is a mouse one. The DNA ends 1 residue before the CDR3 does, and the rest of the CDR3 is filled in from the germline J gene. V is TRBV12-1 and J is TRBJ1-2, with TRBD1 identical over 7 bases. Germline V lookup: CDR1 SGHSN, CDR2 HYEKVE. V shed 2 bases, J shed 3 bases, and the junction held 8 bases outside the gene matches. The CDR3 contains 15 residues. CDR3 bases read: TGTGCCAGCTCTCCATACAGGGGTGTAGACTCCGACTACACC. Residues: CASSPYRGVDSDYT. The CDR3 as a whole reads CASSPYRGVDSDYTF.

In the case of this clone: Gene names denote mouse genes. The CDR3 end lies 1 residue beyond the end of the read and is filled in from the germline J gene. This sequence joins TRBV13-1 and TRBJ2-7; D possibly corresponds to TRBD1 (6 bases). CDR3 length equals 15 residues. Looked up from germline, CDR1 is NSHNY and CDR2 is SYGAGN. V was shortened by 0 bases and J by 0 bases, with 10 bases between the two germline ends. The sequenced CDR3 bases are TGTGCCAGCAGTGATGCAGGGACACTCTCCTATGAACAGTAC. Protein product: CASSDAGTLSYEQY. The whole CDR3 region reads CASSDAGTLSYEQYF.

For this clone: Genes and germline come from the mouse. The covered CDR3 bases are TGTGCCAGCAGTCTGGGGGACCAGGCTCCGCTT. Protein: CASSLGDQAPL. The CDR3 reads in full as CASSLGDQAPLF. The rearrangement uses TRBV26 and TRBJ1-5; D unclear. The read stops 1 residue short of the end of the CDR3; the missing end is completed from the germline J gene. The germline V gene has CDR1 KGHPV and CDR2 FQNQEV (reference sequence). The V end was cut by 2 bases, the J end by 5 bases, with 4 bases between. There are 12 residues in the CDR3.

In its sample, this clone is medium-sized (0.01 to 0.1%). Gene names are the mouse ones. Read coverage stops 1 residue before the CDR3 terminus; the germline J gene supplies the remainder. The genes are TRBV26 and TRBJ2-4; no firm D call. The CDR3 extends over 13 amino acids. V lost 0 bases and J 0 bases, leaving 1 base between the germline ends. Per germline, CDR1 KGHPV and CDR2 FQNQEV (reference sequence). The CDR3 is CASSLSSQNTLYF. The DNA read from the CDR3 is TGTGCCAGCAGTCTGTCTAGTCAAAACACCTTGTAC.

About this clone itself: Genes here carry mouse names. The CDR3 end is not reached by the read, which stops 1 residue before it; the germline J gene fills it in. V gene TRBV26 combines with J gene TRBJ2-3; 8 bases align to TRBD1. There are 14 residues in the CDR3. Per germline, CDR1 KGHPV and CDR2 FQNQEV (reference sequence). V lost 4 bases and J lost 3; bases outside the gene matches: 3. The DNA read from the CDR3 is TGTGCCAGCAGTCGGACAGGGAAGGCAGAAACGCTGTAT. Translating it yields CASSRTGKAETLY. The full CDR3 is CASSRTGKAETLYF.

For this clone: Gene labels here are mouse ones. CDR3 DNA (partial): TGCTCCAGCAGTCAATTCTGGGGGGCCCGTCAAAACACCTTGTAC. It codes for CSSSQFWGARQNTLY. The full CDR3 reads CSSSQFWGARQNTLYF. V is TRBV23 and J is TRBJ2-4; the table's D gene call, TRBD2, was not cross checked with the DNA. The read ends 1 residue before the CDR3 terminus; that terminus is restored from the germline J gene. The CDR3 sequence is 16 residues long. Germline V lookup: CDR1 KGHTA, CDR2 FQNQQP.

Regarding this clone: Here the gene names and germline are mouse. Read data end 1 residue before the CDR3 end; the end is taken from the germline J gene. This rearrangement joins TRBV4 to TRBJ2-7; TRBD2 matches at 13 bases. Germline trimming cut 5 bases from V and 0 bases from J; bases unmatched to any gene: 7. Germline CDR1 LGHDT, CDR2 YNNKQL (reference sequence). The CDR3 sequence is 17 residues long. The CDR3 loop is CASSRDWGGRSSYEQYF. The sequenced part of the CDR3 DNA is TGTGCCAGCAGCCGGGACTGGGGGGGGAGGAGCTCCTATGAACAGTAC.